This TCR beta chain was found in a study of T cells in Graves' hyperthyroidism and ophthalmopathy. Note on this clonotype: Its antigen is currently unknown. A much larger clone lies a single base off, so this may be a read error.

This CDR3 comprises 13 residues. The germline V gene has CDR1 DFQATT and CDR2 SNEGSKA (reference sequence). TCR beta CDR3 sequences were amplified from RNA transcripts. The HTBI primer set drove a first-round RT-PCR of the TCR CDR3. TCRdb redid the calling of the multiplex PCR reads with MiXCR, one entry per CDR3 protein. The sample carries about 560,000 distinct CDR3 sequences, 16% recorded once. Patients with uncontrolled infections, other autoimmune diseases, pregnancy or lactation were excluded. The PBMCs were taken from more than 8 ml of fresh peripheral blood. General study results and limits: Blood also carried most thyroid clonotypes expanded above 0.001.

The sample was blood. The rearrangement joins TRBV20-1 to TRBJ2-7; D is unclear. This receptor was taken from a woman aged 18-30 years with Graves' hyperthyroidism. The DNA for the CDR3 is TGCGGTGCTATTGGCCACCCAATCTACGAGCAGTACTTC. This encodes CGAIGHPIYEQYF.